The 30 T cell receptor beta chains given below trace back to one sample, sequenced in a study of cytomegalovirus exposure and HLA in healthy donors. Amplification used 60 Vbeta primers and 13 Jbeta primers. Repertoires were generated with immunoSEQ multiplex PCR, while TCRdb's copy carries only in-frame clones and drops some. This table has 180,000 or so clones, around 80% appearing once. Sequenced sample: PBMCs. The receptors originated from a girl aged 5-17 years in good health and CMV-seropositive.

The chain joins TRBV7-9 to TRBJ2-7; D not certain. The germline V and J ends were trimmed by 5 bases and 3 bases, with 8 bases remaining between them. This CDR3 has 12 residues. Per the germline V gene, CDR1 is SEHNR and CDR2 is FQNEAQ (reference sequence). The CDR3 spells CASSGHRYEQYF. The CDR3 DNA is TGTGCCAGCAGCGGGCATCGCTACGAGCAGTACTTC.

V is TRBV30 and J is TRBJ1-2, with 7 bases aligning to TRBD1. The CDR3 is 14 residues long. V was pared by 2 bases and J by 8 bases, with 11 bases of the junction left unmatched. In germline, CDR1 is GTSNPN, CDR2 SVGIG (reference sequence). The CDR3 is CAWSRTGWRHGYTF. The CDR3 DNA sequence: TGTGCCTGGAGTCGGACAGGATGGAGGCACGGCTACACCTTC.

The chain links TRBV9 to TRBJ1-1; D perhaps matches TRBD1 (5 bases). With 0 bases removed from V and 4 bases from J, the gap between germline ends came to 16 bases. The germline gives CDR1 SGDLS, CDR2 YYNGEE. The CDR3 covers 16 residues. The CDR3 reads CASSVGLGGESTEAFF. In DNA, the CDR3 is TGTGCCAGCAGCGTAGGATTGGGGGGAGAAAGCACTGAAGCTTTCTTT. Complete variable domain (other parts from reference TRBV9 and TRBJ1-1): DSGVTQTPKHLITATGQRVTLRCSPRSGDLSVYWYQQSLDQGLQFLIQYYNGEERAKGNILERFSAQQFPDLHSELNLSSLELGDSALYFCASSVGLGGESTEAFFGQGTRLTVV.

This clone was seen a few times. The V gene is TRBV6-5, the J gene TRBJ1-1, with D perhaps matching TRBD1 (5 bases). Germline CDR1 reads MNHEY; CDR2 reads SVGAGI. The CDR3 is 13 amino acids. Trimming stripped 10 bases from V and 5 bases from J, with 17 bases between. This CDR3 is CAISRDLGTEAFF. CDR3 coding DNA: TGTGCCATTAGCAGGGATTTAGGGACTGAAGCTTTCTTT.

This CDR3 reads CASSLGRWGQSYGYTF. The CDR3 DNA follows: TGTGCCAGCAGCCTCGGCCGGTGGGGACAGTCCTATGGCTACACCTTC. This chain joins TRBV7-2 and TRBJ1-2, with 7 bases matching TRBD1. V lost 5 bases to trimming and J lost 4 bases; unmatched junction nucleotides: 13. Germline V gives CDR1 SGHTA, CDR2 FQGNSA. CDR3 size: 16 residues.

This rearrangement joins TRBV11-3 to TRBJ2-5; 8 bases are a match to TRBD2. Germline V lookup: CDR1 SGHNT, CDR2 YENEEA. The CDR3 consists of 16 residues. With V trimmed by 2 bases and J by 2 bases, 7 bases remained unmatched. The CDR3, as DNA: TGTGCCAGCAGCTTATCCGGGGGGGATTGGCAAGAGACCCAGTACTTC. The encoded protein is CASSLSGGDWQETQYF.

V usage is TRBV7-9 and J usage is TRBJ2-7; D is undetermined. CDR1 and CDR2 from the germline V gene are SEHNR and FQNEAQ (reference sequence). Trimming stripped 0 bases from V and 3 bases from J, with 12 bases between. CDR3 length: 15 residues. This CDR3 reads CASSLALTGSYEQYF. CDR3 in DNA: TGTGCCAGCAGCTTAGCGCTAACGGGTAGCTACGAGCAGTACTTC.

A few counts support this clone. The chain combines TRBV5-4 with TRBJ2-1; 11 bases agree with TRBD2. J was trimmed by 7 bases and V by 2 bases; bases with no gene match: 8. The CDR3 covers 16 residues. Germline CDR1 is SGHNT and CDR2 is YYREEE (reference sequence). CDR3 residues: CASSFGLAGGVNEQFF. The CDR3 nucleotides are TGTGCCAGCAGCTTCGGGCTAGCGGGAGGAGTTAATGAGCAGTTCTTC.

V is TRBV21-1 and J is TRBJ2-6; the table's D call, TRBD2, has no DNA check behind it. TRBV21-1 is a pseudogene locus. The CDR3 is 16 amino acids. DNA for the CDR3: TGTGCCAGCAGGGGACTAGCGGTCTCTGGGGCCAACGTCCTGACTTTC. It yields the protein CASRGLAVSGANVLTF.

The gene calls are TRBV7-9 and TRBJ2-3, with TRBD2 as a possible D gene (5 bases). CDR3 length: 8 amino acids. The germline CDR1 and CDR2 sequences are SEHNR and FQNEAQ (reference sequence). The CDR3 sequence is CAAGTQYF. CDR3 sequence (DNA): TGTGCGGCGGGTACGCAGTATTTT. Full variable domain (rest looked up from reference TRBV7-9 and TRBJ2-3): DTGVSQNPRHKITKRGQNVTFRCDPISEHNRLYWYRQTLGQGPEFLTYFQNEAQLEKSRLLSDRFSAERPKGSFSTLEIQRTEQGDSAMYLCAAGTQYFGPGTRLTVL.

This clone appeared a single time. The CDR3 region has the DNA TGTGCCAGCTTTTCGGGAGAGTTCTACGAGCAGTACTTC. Translating gives CASFSGEFYEQYF. This chain joins TRBV7-8 and TRBJ2-7; D perhaps matches TRBD2 (6 bases). Germline assignment: CDR1 SGHVS and CDR2 FQNEAQ. The V gene lost 8 bases and the J gene lost 3 bases, with 14 bases spanning the gap. The CDR3 covers 13 residues.

The chain is built from TRBV4-2 and TRBJ2-3, with TRBD2 matching 9 bases. Germline-derived CDR1 and CDR2 are LGHNA and YNFKEQ. The V and J ends lost 2 bases and 5 bases, in that order; junction bases with no gene match: 8. The CDR3 is 16 residues long. The CDR3 DNA follows: TGTGCCAGCAGCCAAAATAGCGGGAGCGATATAGATACGCAGTATTTT. Translating gives CASSQNSGSDIDTQYF.

J is TRBJ2-3 and V is TRBV14, with D perhaps matching TRBD2 (6 bases). V lost 1 base, J lost 0 bases, and 20 bases lay in between. The CDR3 loop spans 19 amino acids. The V gene's germline CDR1 is SGHDN and CDR2 FVKESK. CDR3 DNA sequence: TGTGCCAGCAGCCAAGTATTCACCGGATCGCGGGATAGCACAGATACGCAGTATTTT. It codes for CASSQVFTGSRDSTDTQYF.

V is TRBV6-5 and J is TRBJ1-2; maybe TRBD1 (5 bases). The CDR3 consists of 12 residues. V was clipped by 5 bases and J by 4 bases, with 8 bases between them. The V gene's germline CDR1 is MNHEY and CDR2 SVGAGI. CDR3 nucleotides: TGTGCCAGCAGTCGGGGGGGCTATGGCTACACCTTC. This translates into CASSRGGYGYTF.

The gene calls are TRBV2 and TRBJ2-2; no firm D call. The CDR3 spans 14 residues. Germline-derived CDR1 and CDR2 are SNHLY and FYNNEI. Trimming shortened V by 8 bases and J by 2 bases, and 12 bases separated the two germline ends. Here the CDR3 reads CASANNLNTGELFF. The CDR3 DNA is TGTGCCAGCGCAAATAATCTAAACACCGGGGAGCTGTTTTTT.

CDR3 sequence: CASSKRGGLAGVEQYF. CDR3 bases: TGTGCCAGCAGCAAGCGCGGCGGGCTAGCGGGAGTCGAGCAGTACTTC. The chain couples TRBV14 to TRBJ2-7, with 10 bases aligning to TRBD2. Germline assignment: CDR1 SGHDN and CDR2 FVKESK. With 5 bases clipped from V and 6 bases from J, the junction kept 13 bases outside the gene matches. The CDR3 consists of 16 residues.

The CDR3 bases are TGTGCCTGGAGCCCGGGGCGGGGGCGTATCCGAATGAACACTGAAGCTTTCTTT. Translation gives CAWSPGRGRIRMNTEAFF. The V and J genes are TRBV30 and TRBJ1-1; the D gene is possibly TRBD1 (6 bases). V lost 3 bases and J 0 bases, leaving 23 bases between the germline ends. This CDR3 contains 18 residues. Germline V gives CDR1 GTSNPN, CDR2 SVGIG (reference sequence).

This clone has a handful of counts. The chain combines TRBV6-5 with TRBJ1-4, with D perhaps TRBD1 (5 bases). This CDR3 has 13 residues. V lost 8 bases to trimming and J lost 11 bases, with 18 bases between them. CDR1 and CDR2 from the germline V gene are MNHEY and SVGAGI. The CDR3 DNA reads as TGTGCCAGCCGGGAGGAATCCCGGGGGAAACTGTTTTTT. Translated, it gives CASREESRGKLFF.

The chain employs TRBV7-6 and TRBJ2-3; tentatively, D is TRBD2 (6 bases). This CDR3 is 16 amino acids long. Germline-derived CDR1 and CDR2 are SGHVS and FNYEAQ. Trimming cost V 3 bases and J 2 bases, with 15 bases left between them. The CDR3 is CASSLGRGTLTDTQYF. The CDR3 coding sequence is TGTGCCAGCAGCTTGGGGCGAGGGACTCTCACAGATACGCAGTATTTT.

This chain links TRBV5-1 with TRBJ1-2; 9 bases are shared with TRBD1. Germline CDR1 is SGHRS and CDR2 is YFSETQ. The J segment lost 8 bases and the V segment lost 0 bases, leaving 5 bases of the junction unmatched. The CDR3 loop spans 14 amino acids. The CDR3, as DNA: TGCGCCAGCAGCTTGGGGGACAGGGTAGGCGGCTACACCTTC. The encoded protein is CASSLGDRVGGYTF. Drawing the rest from reference TRBV5-1 and TRBJ1-2, the complete variable domain is KAGVTQTPRYLIKTRGQQVTLSCSPISGHRSVSWYQQTPGQGLQFLFEYFSETQRNKGNFPGRFSGRQFSNSRSEMNVSTLELGDSALYLCASSLGDRVGGYTFGSGTRLTVV.

This clone was counted a few times. The chain carries TRBV10-3 and TRBJ1-1; D may be TRBD1 (5 bases). CDR1 is ENHRY, CDR2 SYGVKD, per germline. The CDR3 length is 11 residues. V gave up 4 bases and J gave up 8 bases, with 8 bases separating them. The CDR3 DNA reads TGTGCCATCAGTGCCACAGGCGAAGCTTTCTTT. Amino acids: CAISATGEAFF.

This sequence joins TRBV27 and TRBJ2-7; 12 bases line up with TRBD2. Trimming took 5 bases from V and 0 from J; bases not matched to a gene: 5. This CDR3 spans 16 amino acids. Germline lookup yields CDR1 MNHEY and CDR2 SMNVEV (reference sequence). The CDR3, as DNA: TGTGCCAGCAGTCCAACTAGCGGGAGGATCTCCTACGAGCAGTACTTC. It specifies CASSPTSGRISYEQYF.

CDR3 nucleotide sequence: TGTGCCAGCTCACCACCGTCTAGCATCCGCAATGAGCAGTTCTTC. Protein product: CASSPPSSIRNEQFF. The V and J genes are TRBV18 and TRBJ2-1, with TRBD2 as a possible D gene (5 bases). Germline V gene lookup returns CDR1 KGHSH and CDR2 LQKENI. The CDR3 consists of 15 residues. Trimming shortened V by 0 bases and J by 6 bases, and 12 bases separated the two germline ends. Looking up the rest from reference TRBV18 and TRBJ2-1 gives the full variable domain: NAGVMQNPRHLVRRRGQEARLRCSPMKGHSHVYWYRQLPEEGLKFMVYLQKENIIDESGMPKERFSAEFPKEGPSILRIQQVVRGDSAAYFCASSPPSSIRNEQFFGPGTRLTVL.

The gene calls are TRBV4-1 and TRBJ2-2, with D perhaps TRBD2 (5 bases). Germline CDR1 is MGHRA and CDR2 is YSYEKL. The CDR3 contains 16 residues. Trimming took off 5 bases at V and 2 bases at J, with 15 bases between the two ends. CDR3 amino acids: CASSSRRGTNTGELFF. The CDR3 DNA is TGCGCCAGCAGCTCTAGACGGGGAACTAACACCGGGGAGCTGTTTTTT.

In regard to this clone: An end of the junction differs from the germline gene, which may be a read error. This chain joins TRBV7-7 and TRBJ2-1; 8 nucleotides align to TRBD2. Germline lookup yields CDR1 SSHAT and CDR2 FNYEAQ (reference sequence). This CDR3 spans 15 amino acids. CDR3 in amino acids: CASSQLSGVNNEQFF. CDR3 sequence (DNA): TGTGCTAGCAGCCAGCTTAGCGGGGTAAACAATGAGCAGTTCTTC. Full variable domain (remainder filled in from reference TRBV7-7 and TRBJ2-1): GAGVSQSPRYKVTKRGQDVTLRCDPISSHATLYWYQQALGQGPEFLTYFNYEAQPDKSGLPSDRFSAERPEGSISTLTIQRTEQRDSAMYRCASSQLSGVNNEQFFGPGTRLTVL.

J is TRBJ2-7 and V is TRBV4-1, with TRBD1 as a possible D gene (6 bases). Trimming removed 2 bases from V and 5 bases from J, with 16 bases in between. CDR1 and CDR2 (germline): MGHRA, YSYEKL. The CDR3 is 15 residues long. CDR3 coding DNA: TGCGCCAGCAGCCAACTACTTCTACAGGGAAACGAGCAGTACTTC. It is translated as CASSQLLLQGNEQYF.

CDR3 nucleotide sequence: TGCGCCAGCAGCTCGAAACCTCAAAGCTTTTCAGCGGGGGCGGGAGGATCAGATACGCAGTATTTT. Translated, it gives CASSSKPQSFSAGAGGSDTQYF. The chain links TRBV5-1 to TRBJ2-3; 8 bases are shared with TRBD2. Germline CDR1 SGHRS, CDR2 YFSETQ. The CDR3 is 22 residues long. The trim removed 3 bases at V and 4 bases at J, leaving 28 bases unmatched.

This sequence joins TRBV5-1 and TRBJ2-1, with 7 positions matching TRBD2. This CDR3 has 15 amino acids. Germline CDR1 is SGHRS and CDR2 is YFSETQ. The junction had 2 bases not matched to a gene; V was cut back by 2 bases and J by 0 bases. The DNA of the CDR3 is TGCGCCAGCAGCTTAGGCGGGAGCTCCTACAATGAGCAGTTCTTC. The encoded protein is CASSLGGSSYNEQFF.

V is TRBV6-1 and J is TRBJ2-5; the D gene is possibly TRBD1 (5 bases). Germline V gene sequence: CDR1 MNHNS, CDR2 SASEGT. V lost 7 bases to trimming and J lost 5 bases, with 14 bases between them. This CDR3 spans 13 amino acids. Here the CDR3 DNA reads TGTGCCAGCAATCGACAGACCCGCGAGACCCAGTACTTC. This gives the protein CASNRQTRETQYF.

The chain links TRBV4-1 to TRBJ2-5; the match to TRBD1 covers 7 bases. CDR1 MGHRA and CDR2 YSYEKL come from the germline V gene. CDR3 length: 17 residues. Trimming cost V 1 base and J 1 base; bases outside gene matches: 9. The CDR3 reads CASSQGPGQSIQETQYF. Written as DNA, the CDR3 is TGCGCCAGCAGCCAAGGCCCGGGACAGTCGATCCAAGAGACCCAGTACTTC.